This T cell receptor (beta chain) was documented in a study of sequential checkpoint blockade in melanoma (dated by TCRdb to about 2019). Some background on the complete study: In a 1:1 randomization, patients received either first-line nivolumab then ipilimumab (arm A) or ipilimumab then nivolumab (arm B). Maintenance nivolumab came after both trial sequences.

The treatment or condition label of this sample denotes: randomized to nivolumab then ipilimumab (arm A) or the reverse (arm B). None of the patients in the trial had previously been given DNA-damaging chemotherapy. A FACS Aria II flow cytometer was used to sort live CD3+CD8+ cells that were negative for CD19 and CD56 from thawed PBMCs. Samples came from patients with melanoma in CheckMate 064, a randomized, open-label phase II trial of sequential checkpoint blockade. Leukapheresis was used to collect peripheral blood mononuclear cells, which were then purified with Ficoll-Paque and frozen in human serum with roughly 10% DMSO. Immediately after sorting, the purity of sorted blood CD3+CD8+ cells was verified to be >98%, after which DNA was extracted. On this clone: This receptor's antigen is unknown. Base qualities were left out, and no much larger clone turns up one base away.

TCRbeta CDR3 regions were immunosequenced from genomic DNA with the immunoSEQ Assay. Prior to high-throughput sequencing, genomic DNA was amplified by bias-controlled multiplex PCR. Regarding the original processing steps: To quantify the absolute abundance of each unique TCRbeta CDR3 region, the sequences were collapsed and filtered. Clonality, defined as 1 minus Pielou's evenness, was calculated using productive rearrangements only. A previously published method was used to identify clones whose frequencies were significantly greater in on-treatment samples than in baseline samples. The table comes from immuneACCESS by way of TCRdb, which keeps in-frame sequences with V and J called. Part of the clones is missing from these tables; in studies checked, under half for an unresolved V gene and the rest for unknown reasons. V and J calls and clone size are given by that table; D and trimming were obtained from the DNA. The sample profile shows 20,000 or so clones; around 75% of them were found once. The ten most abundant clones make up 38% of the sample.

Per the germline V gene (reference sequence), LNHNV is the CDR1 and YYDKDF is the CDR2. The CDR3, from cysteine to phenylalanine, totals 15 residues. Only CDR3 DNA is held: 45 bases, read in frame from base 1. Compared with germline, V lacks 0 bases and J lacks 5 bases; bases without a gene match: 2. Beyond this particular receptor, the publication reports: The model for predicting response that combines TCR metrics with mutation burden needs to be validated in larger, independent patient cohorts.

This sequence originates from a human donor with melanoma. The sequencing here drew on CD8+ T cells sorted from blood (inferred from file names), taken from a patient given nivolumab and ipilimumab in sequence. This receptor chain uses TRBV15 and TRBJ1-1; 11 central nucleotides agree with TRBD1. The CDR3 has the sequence CATSRDWDRGTEAFF. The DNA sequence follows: TGTGCCACCAGCAGAGATTGGGACAGGGGGACTGAAGCTTTCTTT. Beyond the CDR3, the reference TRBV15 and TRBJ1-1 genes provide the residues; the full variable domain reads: DAMVIQNPRYQVTQFGKPVTLSCSQTLNHNVMYWYQQKSSQAPKLLFHYYDKDFNNEADTPDNFQSRRPNTSFCFLDIRSPGLGDTAMYLCATSRDWDRGTEAFFGQGTRLTVV.